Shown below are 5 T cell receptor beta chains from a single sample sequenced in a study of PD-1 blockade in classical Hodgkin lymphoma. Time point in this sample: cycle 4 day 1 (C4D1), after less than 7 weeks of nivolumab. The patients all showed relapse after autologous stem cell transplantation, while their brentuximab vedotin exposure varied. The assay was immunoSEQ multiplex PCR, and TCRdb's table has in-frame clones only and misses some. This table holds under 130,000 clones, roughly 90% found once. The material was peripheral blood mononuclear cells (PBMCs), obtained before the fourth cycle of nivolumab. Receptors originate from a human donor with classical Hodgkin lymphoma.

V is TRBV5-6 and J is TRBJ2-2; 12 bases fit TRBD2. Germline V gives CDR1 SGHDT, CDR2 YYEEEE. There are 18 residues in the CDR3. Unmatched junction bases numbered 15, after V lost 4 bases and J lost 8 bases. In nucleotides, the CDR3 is TGTGCCAGCAGCCTAAACAAGTGGACTAGCGGGATGAGAGGGGAGCTGTTTTTT. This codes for CASSLNKWTSGMRGELFF.

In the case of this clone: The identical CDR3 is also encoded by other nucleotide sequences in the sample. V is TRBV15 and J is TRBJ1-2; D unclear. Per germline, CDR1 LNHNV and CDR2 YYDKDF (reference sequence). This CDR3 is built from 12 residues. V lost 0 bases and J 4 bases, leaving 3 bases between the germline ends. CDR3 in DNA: TGTGCCACCAGCAGAGAGAGCTATGGCTACACCTTC. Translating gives CATSRESYGYTF.

The CDR3 DNA sequence: TGTGCCACTACCCGGGATCCTAATGAAAAACTGTTTTTT. Translation gives CATTRDPNEKLFF. The chain couples TRBV10-3 to TRBJ1-4; the D is unclear. Germline-derived CDR1 and CDR2 are ENHRY and SYGVKD. V was pared by 10 bases and J by 3 bases, with 12 bases between. The CDR3 consists of 13 residues.

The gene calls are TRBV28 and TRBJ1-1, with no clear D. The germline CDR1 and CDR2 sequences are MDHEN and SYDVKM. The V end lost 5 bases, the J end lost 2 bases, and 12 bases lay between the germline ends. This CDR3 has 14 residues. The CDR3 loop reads CASSLTLRNTEAFF. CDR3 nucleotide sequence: TGTGCCAGCAGTCTCACACTACGAAACACTGAAGCTTTCTTT.

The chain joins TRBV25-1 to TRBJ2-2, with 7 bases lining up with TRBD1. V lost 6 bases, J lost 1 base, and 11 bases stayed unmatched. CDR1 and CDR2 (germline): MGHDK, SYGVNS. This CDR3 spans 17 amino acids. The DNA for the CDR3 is TGTGCCAGCAGCACAACCCCGACAGGGCGGAACACCGGGGAGCTGTTTTTT. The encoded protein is CASSTTPTGRNTGELFF.